This T cell receptor beta chain is from a study of T-cell memory formation after mild COVID-19. Study summary: The TCR clusters were mostly specific to one donor.

Comment on this clonotype: Its target is unknown.

The V gene lost 5 bases and the J gene lost 1 base, with 9 bases spanning the gap. Germline V gene lookup returns CDR1 SGHRS and CDR2 YFSETQ. This CDR3 comprises 13 residues. TCRdb re-called the 5' RACE reads with MiXCR, one entry per CDR3 protein. The sample has about 49,000 distinct CDR3 sequences, about 7.3% seen once. General study points: SARS-CoV-2 specificity of second-wave clones peaking day 37 was unconfirmed. Some clones that responded were present in memory (sampled pre-infection), which suggests cross-reactive memory joined. Researchers report contracting CD4+ clones mostly in CM and EM, with CD8+ clones in EMRA.

Sequenced input: PBMCs or a T cell subset sorted from them (not recorded which). The chain is built from TRBV5-1 and TRBJ1-1; D might be TRBD1 (5 bases). This TCR derives from a man younger than 35 who had mild COVID-19 (a few samples of this study predate the infection). Cell type and time point are not known. The CDR3 DNA reads as TGCGCCAGCAGAAAGACAGAGAACACTGAAGCTTTCTTT. Translated, it gives CASRKTENTEAFF.